One T cell receptor (beta chain) is described in this entry. CDR1 SGHTA and CDR2 FQGNSA come from the germline V gene. The CDR3 extends over 15 amino acids. V lost 7 bases and J 13 bases, leaving 26 bases between the germline ends. Alongside a J-beta primer mix, a sample-barcoded 5' primer served in a second PCR lasting 7 to 11 cycles. MiXCR, applied by TCRdb to the 5' RACE reads, yields one record per CDR3 protein. Altogether about 580,000 distinct CDR3 sequences are present, about 45% being singletons, with the ten largest covering roughly 25%. The data belong to a study of blood T cells in healthy people across ages.

The chain employs TRBV7-2 and TRBJ2-4; D may be TRBD1 or TRBD2 (5 bases each). The specimen sequenced was blood. This clonotype was obtained from a man aged 80 or over in good health. The chain's CDR3 is CASKKTGQLYNEQYF. The CDR3 region has the DNA TGTGCCAGCAAAAAAACGGGGCAGCTGTACAATGAGCAGTACTTC.